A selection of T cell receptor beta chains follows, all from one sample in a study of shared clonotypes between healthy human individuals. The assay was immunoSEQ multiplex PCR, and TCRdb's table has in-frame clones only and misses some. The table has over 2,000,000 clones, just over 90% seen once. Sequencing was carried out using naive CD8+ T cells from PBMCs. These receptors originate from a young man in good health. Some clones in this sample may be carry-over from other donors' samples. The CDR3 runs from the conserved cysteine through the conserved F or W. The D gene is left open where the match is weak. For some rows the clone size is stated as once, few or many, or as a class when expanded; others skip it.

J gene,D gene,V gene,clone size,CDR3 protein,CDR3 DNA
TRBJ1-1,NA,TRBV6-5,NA,CASSYGRDTEAFF,TGTGCCAGCAGTTACGGACGGGACACTGAAGCTTTCTTT
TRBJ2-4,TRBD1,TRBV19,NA,CASPITDRGKAKNIQYF,TGTGCCAGTCCGATTACTGACAGGGGTAAGGCCAAAAACATTCAGTACTTC
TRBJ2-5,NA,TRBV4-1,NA,CASSQRLGPGWTQYF,TGCGCCAGCAGCCAAAGGTTGGGCCCCGGATGGACCCAGTACTTC
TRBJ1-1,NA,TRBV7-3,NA,CASSLKVNTEAFF,TGTGCCAGCAGCTTAAAGGTGAACACTGAAGCTTTCTTT
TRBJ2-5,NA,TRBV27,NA,CASSIGRGLRAQETQYF,TGTGCCAGCAGTATCGGACGGGGGCTGCGCGCCCAAGAGACCCAGTACTTC
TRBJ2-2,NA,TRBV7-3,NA,CASSPPEAGGELFF,TGTGCCAGCAGCCCACCCGAAGCTGGCGGGGAGCTGTTTTTT
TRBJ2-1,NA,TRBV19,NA,CASSIPGGSNEQFF,TGTGCCAGTAGTATTCCTGGAGGGAGCAATGAGCAGTTCTTC
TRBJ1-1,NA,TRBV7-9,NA,CASSLAKQGREAFF,TGTGCCAGCAGCTTAGCGAAGCAGGGAAGAGAAGCTTTCTTT
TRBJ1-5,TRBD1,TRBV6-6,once,CASRRQGNNQPQHF,TGTGCCAGCAGGCGACAGGGAAACAATCAGCCCCAGCATTTT
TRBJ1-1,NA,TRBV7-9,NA,CASSLGPRQGGTEAFF,TGTGCCAGCAGCTTAGGCCCCAGACAAGGGGGCACTGAAGCTTTCTTT
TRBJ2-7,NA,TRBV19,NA,CALPDHPGLEISGTYEQYF,TGTGCCCTCCCCGACCACCCGGGGCTCGAGATAAGCGGAACCTACGAGCAGTACTTC
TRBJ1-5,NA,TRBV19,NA,CASSTTRGQPQHF,TGTGCCAGTAGTACTACCAGGGGCCAGCCCCAGCATTTT
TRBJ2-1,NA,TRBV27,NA,CASTAQKKDYNEQFF,TGTGCCAGCACCGCCCAGAAAAAAGACTACAATGAGCAGTTCTTC
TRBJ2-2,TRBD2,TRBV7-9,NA,CASSWGLARNTGELFF,TGTGCCAGCAGCTGGGGACTAGCGAGAAACACCGGGGAGCTGTTTTTT
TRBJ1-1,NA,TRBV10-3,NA,CAISGTEMNTEAFF,TGTGCCATCAGTGGGACAGAGATGAACACTGAAGCTTTCTTT
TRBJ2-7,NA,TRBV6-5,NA,CASTIGLSYEQYF,TGTGCCAGCACAATAGGGCTGTCCTACGAGCAGTACTTC
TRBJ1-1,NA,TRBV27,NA,CASSSLSEVTAFF,TGTGCCAGCAGTTCCCTCTCAGAGGTTACAGCTTTCTTT
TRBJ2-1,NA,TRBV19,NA,CASSIYLSNNEQFF,TGTGCCAGTAGTATTTATCTAAGCAACAATGAGCAGTTCTTC
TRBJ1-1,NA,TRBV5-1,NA,CASSLATVDPGGNTEAFF,TGCGCCAGCAGCTTGGCGACGGTGGACCCGGGCGGGAACACTGAAGCTTTCTTT
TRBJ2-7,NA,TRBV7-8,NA,CASSLEGRAYSYEQYF,TGTGCCAGCAGCTTAGAGGGCAGGGCGTACTCCTACGAGCAGTACTTC
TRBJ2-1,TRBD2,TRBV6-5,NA,CATVTSMDEQFF,TGTGCCACCGTGACTAGCATGGATGAGCAGTTCTTC
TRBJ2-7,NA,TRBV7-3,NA,CASSLKGSDEQYF,TGTGCCAGCAGCTTAAAGGGTTCCGACGAGCAGTACTTC
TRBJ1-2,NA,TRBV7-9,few,CASSLGPGNYGYTF,TGTGCCAGCAGCTTGGGTCCGGGGAACTATGGCTACACCTTC
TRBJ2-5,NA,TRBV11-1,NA,CASSARASQRRETQYF,TGTGCCAGCAGCGCTCGGGCATCACAGCGAAGGGAGACCCAGTACTTC
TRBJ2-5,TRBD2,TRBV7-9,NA,CASSLASGVLETQYF,TGTGCCAGCAGCTTGGCTAGCGGGGTACTAGAGACCCAGTACTTC
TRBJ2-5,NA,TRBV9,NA,CASSRDLEEETQYF,TGTGCCAGCAGCCGGGACCTCGAGGAGGAGACCCAGTACTTC
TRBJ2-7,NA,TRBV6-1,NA,CASFSRGYEQYF,TGTGCCAGCTTTTCCAGGGGCTACGAGCAGTACTTC
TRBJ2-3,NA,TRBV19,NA,CASSIRGRALDTQYF,TGTGCCAGTAGTATTAGGGGGAGGGCCCTAGATACGCAGTATTTT
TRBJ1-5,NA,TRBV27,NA,CASSRDFNQPQHF,TGTGCCAGCAGCCGGGATTTCAATCAGCCCCAGCATTTT
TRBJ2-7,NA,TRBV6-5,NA,CASSYDGSYEQYF,TGTGCCAGCAGTTACGACGGTTCCTACGAGCAGTACTTC
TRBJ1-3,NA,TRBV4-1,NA,CASSQDTYSGNTIYF,TGCGCCAGCAGCCAGGATACATACTCTGGAAACACCATATATTTT
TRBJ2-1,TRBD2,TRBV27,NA,CASRRLADIYNEQFF,TGTGCCAGCAGGCGACTAGCGGACATATACAATGAGCAGTTCTTC
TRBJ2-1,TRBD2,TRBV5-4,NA,CASSLGPVLSGRYDEQFF,TGTGCCAGCAGCTTGGGGCCTGTCCTTAGCGGGAGGTATGATGAGCAGTTCTTC
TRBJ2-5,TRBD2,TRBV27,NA,CASSFGGEETQYF,TGTGCCAGCAGTTTCGGGGGGGAAGAGACCCAGTACTTC
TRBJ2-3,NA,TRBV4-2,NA,CATRQDPYLSTDTQYF,TGTGCCACCCGACAGGACCCCTACCTTAGCACAGATACGCAGTATTTT
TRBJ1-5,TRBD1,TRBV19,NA,CASSPFGTASNQPQHF,TGTGCCAGTAGTCCCTTTGGGACAGCTAGCAATCAGCCCCAGCATTTT
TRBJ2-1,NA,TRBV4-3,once,CASSQDLLGPQLDVLDEQFF,TGCGCCAGCAGCCAAGATTTATTGGGACCCCAACTTGACGTTCTTGATGAGCAGTTCTTC
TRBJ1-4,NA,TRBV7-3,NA,CASSPPGVGRAYEKLFF,TGTGCCAGCTCCCCCCCTGGGGTTGGCAGGGCTTATGAAAAACTGTTTTTT
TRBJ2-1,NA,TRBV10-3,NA,CAIKEGDHGRSYNEQFF,TGTGCCATCAAAGAAGGGGATCACGGGCGTTCCTACAATGAGCAGTTCTTC
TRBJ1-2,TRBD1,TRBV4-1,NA,CASSPPGTAPNYGYTF,TGCGCCAGCAGCCCACCAGGGACAGCACCTAACTATGGCTACACCTTC
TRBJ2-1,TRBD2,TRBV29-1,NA,CSATSGSDSSYNEQFF,TGCAGCGCGACTAGCGGGAGTGACAGCTCCTACAATGAGCAGTTCTTC
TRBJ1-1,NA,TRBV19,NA,CASSIDWTAEAFF,TGTGCCAGTAGTATAGATTGGACAGCTGAAGCTTTCTTT
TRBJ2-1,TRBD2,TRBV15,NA,CATSWVAGDNEQFF,TGTGCCACCAGCTGGGTAGCGGGAGACAATGAGCAGTTCTTC
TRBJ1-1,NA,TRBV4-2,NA,CASSHVQGNTEAFF,TGTGCCAGCAGCCACGTACAGGGGAACACTGAAGCTTTCTTT
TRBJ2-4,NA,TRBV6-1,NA,CASSEARVRLLAKNIQYF,TGTGCCAGCAGTGAAGCGCGTGTCCGGTTACTAGCCAAAAACATTCAGTACTTC
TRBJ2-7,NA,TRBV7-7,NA,CASSLGAGVSEQYF,TGTGCCAGCAGCTTAGGAGCTGGAGTCTCCGAGCAGTACTTC
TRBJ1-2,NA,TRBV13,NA,CASSLGRTEYGYTF,TGTGCCAGCAGCTTAGGCCGAACGGAGTATGGCTACACCTTC
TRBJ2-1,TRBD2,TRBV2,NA,CASSWPGTSAYNEQFF,TGTGCCAGCAGTTGGCCCGGGACTAGCGCCTACAATGAGCAGTTCTTC